Included here is one T cell receptor (beta chain) sequence, with context. What it recognizes is unknown. This record comes from a study of cytomegalovirus exposure and HLA in healthy donors. Whole-study context: Unique TCRs numbering some 93 million, obtained from HLA-typed donors, made up an early data release.

Germline CDR1 reads MGHRA; CDR2 reads YSYEKL. This CDR3 spans 17 amino acids. Trimming cost V 5 bases and J 7 bases; bases outside gene matches: 17. Likely unrecorded immune exposures existed in these nominally healthy donors. Primers for the PCR totalled 60 Vbeta and 13 Jbeta. Authors' data handling: A follow-up analysis tallied tens of millions of unique TCR beta chains, approximately 11 million shared. TCRdb's table, derived via immunoSEQ multiplex PCR, lists solely in-frame clones and lacks some. The DNA gave D and trimming, while V, J and clone size come from that table. The sample has roughly 120,000 clones; approximately 81% are singletons. Study conclusions and caveats: Certain sequence variants were highly shared and formed a cluster, and this cluster was likely a sequencing artifact.

V is TRBV4-1 and J is TRBJ2-1; 7 nucleotides align to TRBD2. This TCR came from a woman between 18 and 30 years old in good health and CMV-seropositive. What was sequenced was PBMCs. CDR3 loop: CASSDSQASGGWNEQFF. The CDR3 nucleotides read TGCGCCAGCAGCGATTCGCAGGCTAGCGGTGGATGGAATGAGCAGTTCTTC.